This T cell receptor (beta chain) was observed in a study of PD-1 blockade in classical Hodgkin lymphoma. Broader study findings: No one has yet defined what causes the repertoire differences, which may be disease activity or prior therapy. Relapsed/refractory patients reportedly had the lowest baseline TCR diversity, below newly diagnosed patients, who were below healthy donors.

Concerning this clone itself: As yet, its antigen is unknown.

Per the germline V gene, CDR1 is LNHDA and CDR2 is SQIVND (reference sequence). CDR3 length equals 13 residues. The V and J ends lost 3 bases and 8 bases respectively, with 13 bases between them. Noted time point: newly diagnosed, previously untreated cHL patient sample. PBMCs from patients with newly diagnosed, untreated classical Hodgkin lymphoma served as a comparison group for the relapsed/refractory trial patients. Assay: immunoSEQ multiplex PCR; the TCRdb copy retains only in-frame clones and omits some. The sample shows 45,000 or so clones, just over 90% of them seen only once. The sequence was obtained from a human donor with classical Hodgkin lymphoma. The sequenced sample consisted of peripheral blood mononuclear cells (PBMCs). This sequence joins TRBV19 and TRBJ1-1, with D unclear. The DNA for the CDR3 is TGTGCCAGTAGTATTTGGTCGGGCAGCGAAGCTTTCTTT. This codes for CASSIWSGSEAFF. The variable domain in full, completed from reference TRBV19 and TRBJ1-1, reads DGGITQSPKYLFRKEGQNVTLSCEQNLNHDAMYWYRQDPGQGLRLIYYSQIVNDFQKGDIAEGYSVSREKKESFPLTVTSAQKNPTAFYLCASSIWSGSEAFFGQGTRLTVV.